The count of the clone carrying this T cell receptor beta chain is one. The data originate from a study of blood T cell repertoires in COVID-19. Study in general: Material from acute and convalescent COVID-19 was sourced from the United States, Italy and Spain. PBMCs, B-cell-depleted T cells, or T cells were the source of the cDNA or gDNA that made up the material.

CDR3 length equals 14 residues. V gave up 6 bases and J gave up 5 bases; unmatched junction bases: 7. CDR1 and CDR2 (germline): SGHTA, FQGNSA. Original handling: Amplified reference gene primers provided the basis for estimating nucleated cell counts. Method: immunoSEQ multiplex PCR; TCRdb's copy keeps in-frame clones and lacks some. That table gives V, J and clone size, and the DNA gave D and trimming. Of 220,000 or so clones listed, around three quarters are singletons. The V and J genes are TRBV7-2 and TRBJ1-2; 9 nucleotides line up with TRBD1. This receptor was obtained from a woman in her seventies with acute or convalescent COVID-19. Sequenced: peripheral blood. The CDR3: CASSRDRVDYGYTF. The CDR3 region has the DNA TGTGCCAGCAGTCGGGACAGGGTAGATTATGGCTACACCTTC.